These T cell receptor beta chains were read from a single sample in a study of blood T cell repertoires in COVID-19. Repertoires were generated with immunoSEQ multiplex PCR, while TCRdb's copy carries only in-frame clones and drops some. The repertoire has fewer than 300,000 clones, approximately 86% of them found once; the top ten carry 3.1%. The sequenced material came from peripheral blood. The source is a woman between 18 and 29 years old with acute or convalescent COVID-19. The CDR3 runs from the conserved cysteine through the conserved F or W. D genes are given only for firm matches. For some rows the clone size is stated as once, few or many, or as a class when expanded; others skip it.

size	V	D	CDR3
.	TRBV19	TRBD1	CASSSSGGTYGYTF
.	TRBV4-3	.	CASSGRTRPGELFF
.	TRBV6-5	.	CASSYRQKSSYEQYF
.	TRBV5-4	.	CASSLGGPLYNEQFF
.	TRBV6-5	TRBD1	CASRGTGGGYTF
.	TRBV18	TRBD1	CASSPGTVQTSGNTIYF
.	TRBV7-2	TRBD1	CASSLAFGQGASLAGNTIYF
once	TRBV27	TRBD2	CASRRLAGQETQYF
.	TRBV6-5	.	CASSRSDGNNQPQHF
.	TRBV5-1	TRBD2	CASSPTSGANTGELFF
.	TRBV12-3/TRBV12-4	TRBD2	CAASTSASYEQYF
.	TRBV5-1	TRBD1	CASSLQGAGELFF
.	TRBV28	.	CASSDSYGYTF
few	TRBV7-3	TRBD1	CASSLGQATEQFF
.	TRBV12-5	TRBD1	CASGLAGGSYGYTF
.	TRBV3-1/TRBV3-2	.	CASSQRRVQGSYEQYF
once	TRBV19	.	CASSPVLVSAKTNYGYTF
.	TRBV19	.	CASRKGQLSSGNTIYF